The 13 T cell receptor beta chains in this list originate from one sample, sequenced in a study of blood T cell repertoires in COVID-19. Generated by immunoSEQ multiplex PCR, the TCRdb table keeps only in-frame clones and is missing some. The sample records about 170,000 clones, around four fifths being singletons. Sequences were obtained from peripheral blood. The receptors come from a man between 65 and 85 years old with acute or convalescent COVID-19.

The rearrangement uses TRBV5-8 and TRBJ2-7, with D perhaps matching TRBD1 (6 bases). CDR3 length: 13 residues. Germline V gives CDR1 SGHTS, CDR2 YDEGEE. V lost 0 bases to trimming and J lost 6 bases, with 10 bases between them. The CDR3 loop reads CASSLEFRGEQYF. In nucleotides, the CDR3 is TGTGCCAGCAGCTTGGAATTCAGGGGCGAGCAGTACTTC.

The V gene is TRBV7-3, the J gene TRBJ2-1; 10 positions match TRBD2. Germline V CDR1 and CDR2: SGHTA, FQGTGA. This CDR3 region has 15 residues. J gave up 8 bases and V 3 bases, and 7 bases lay outside the gene matches. CDR3 sequence reads: CASSLMPSGSYEQFF. In nucleotides, the CDR3 is TGTGCCAGCAGCTTGATGCCTAGCGGGAGCTATGAGCAGTTCTTC.

The gene calls are TRBV5-1 and TRBJ1-4; 8 bases line up with TRBD1. Looked up from germline, CDR1 is SGHRS and CDR2 is YFSETQ. The CDR3 loop spans 14 amino acids. V was pared by 4 bases and J by 8 bases, with 7 bases of the junction left unmatched. CDR3 in amino acids: CASSPRTGMEKLFF. In DNA, the CDR3 is TGCGCCAGCAGCCCCAGGACAGGGATGGAAAAACTGTTTTTT.

This clone has a handful of counts. J is TRBJ1-2 and V is TRBV7-3; 7 bases are a match to TRBD1. The CDR3 spans 14 residues. Germline trimming cut 3 bases from V and 7 bases from J; bases unmatched to any gene: 8. Germline CDR1 is SGHTA and CDR2 is FQGTGA. CDR3 region: CASSFDGRGAGYTF. CDR3 DNA: TGTGCCAGCAGCTTCGATGGCAGGGGGGCTGGCTACACCTTC.

V is TRBV28 and J is TRBJ1-4, with D maybe TRBD1 (6 bases). V was trimmed by 4 bases and J by 4 bases, leaving 13 bases between them. This CDR3 spans 15 amino acids. The germline CDR1 and CDR2 sequences are MDHEN and SYDVKM. DNA for the CDR3: TGTGCCAGCAGTTCCTACAGGGCCCTTAATGAAAAACTGTTTTTT. This sequence encodes CASSSYRALNEKLFF.

The rearrangement links TRBV5-1 to TRBJ2-1; 12 bases line up with TRBD2. The germline V gene has CDR1 SGHRS and CDR2 YFSETQ. V lost 0 bases to trimming and J lost 7 bases; unmatched junction nucleotides: 8. The CDR3 sequence is 17 residues long. CDR3 coding DNA: TGCGCCAGCAGCTTGGGGGCTAGCGGGAGGGCTGGGAATGAGCAGTTCTTC. As protein: CASSLGASGRAGNEQFF.

V and J are TRBV5-4 and TRBJ1-1, with TRBD1 matching over 8 bases. The germline gives CDR1 SGHNT, CDR2 YYREEE (reference sequence). Trimming removed 4 bases from V and 5 bases from J; junction bases left unmatched: 10. This CDR3 is built from 15 residues. This chain's CDR3 is CASSTRQGSWTEAFF. The CDR3 nucleotides read TGTGCCAGCAGCACGCGACAGGGGTCGTGGACTGAAGCTTTCTTT.

The chain combines TRBV6-6 with TRBJ1-3; 7 bases are a match to TRBD1. J lost 3 bases, V lost 7 bases, and 9 bases had no gene match. The CDR3 totals 15 residues. The germline V gene has CDR1 MNHNY and CDR2 SVGAGI (reference sequence). DNA for the CDR3: TGTGCCAGCACTACCGCAGGGGGGTATGGAAACACCATATATTTT. Its protein is CASTTAGGYGNTIYF.

This clone was detected only a few times. The V and J genes are TRBV9 and TRBJ2-2, with 10 positions matching TRBD1. Germline V gives CDR1 SGDLS, CDR2 YYNGEE. The CDR3 consists of 16 residues. The trim removed 0 bases at V and 5 bases at J, leaving 4 bases unmatched. The CDR3 DNA reads TGTGCCAGCAGCGTAGGGGACAGGGGACGGACCGGGGAGCTGTTTTTT. Translating gives CASSVGDRGRTGELFF.

This clone showed up many times. V gene TRBV4-3 combines with J gene TRBJ2-2; D is undetermined. Germline CDR1 is LGHNA and CDR2 is YSLEER. The CDR3 has 14 amino acids. Between the trimmed V and J ends, which lost 4 bases and 2 bases, there was a span of 8 bases. This CDR3 is CASSPSPNTGELFF. The DNA of the CDR3 is TGCGCCAGCAGCCCCTCTCCTAACACCGGGGAGCTGTTTTTT.

V gene TRBV16 combines with J gene TRBJ2-5; a weak D match, TRBD2 (5 bases). The CDR3 spans 14 residues. Germline V gives CDR1 KGHSY, CDR2 FQNENV. Trimming removed 0 bases from V and 5 bases from J, with 10 bases in between. CDR3 coding DNA: TGTGCCAGCAGCCAATCGCAGGCTAGCGAGACCCAGTACTTC. It specifies CASSQSQASETQYF.

J is TRBJ2-7 and V is TRBV6-2 or TRBV6-3; 7 bases line up with TRBD2. The CDR3 runs 14 residues. Unmatched junction bases numbered 8, after V lost 5 bases and J lost 4 bases. The germline V gene has CDR1 MNHEY and CDR2 SVGEGT. The CDR3 spells CASSPPPGGYEQYF. In nucleotides, the CDR3 is TGTGCCAGCAGTCCCCCCCCGGGGGGATACGAGCAGTACTTC.

The chain carries TRBV4-2 and TRBJ2-2; 9 nucleotides match TRBD2. The CDR3 has 15 amino acids. V lost 7 bases and J lost 2; bases outside the gene matches: 5. Germline CDR1 reads LGHNA; CDR2 reads YNFKEQ. CDR3 nucleotides: TGTGCCAGCACCTCCGGGACTAGCAACACCGGGGAGCTGTTTTTT. Its protein is CASTSGTSNTGELFF.